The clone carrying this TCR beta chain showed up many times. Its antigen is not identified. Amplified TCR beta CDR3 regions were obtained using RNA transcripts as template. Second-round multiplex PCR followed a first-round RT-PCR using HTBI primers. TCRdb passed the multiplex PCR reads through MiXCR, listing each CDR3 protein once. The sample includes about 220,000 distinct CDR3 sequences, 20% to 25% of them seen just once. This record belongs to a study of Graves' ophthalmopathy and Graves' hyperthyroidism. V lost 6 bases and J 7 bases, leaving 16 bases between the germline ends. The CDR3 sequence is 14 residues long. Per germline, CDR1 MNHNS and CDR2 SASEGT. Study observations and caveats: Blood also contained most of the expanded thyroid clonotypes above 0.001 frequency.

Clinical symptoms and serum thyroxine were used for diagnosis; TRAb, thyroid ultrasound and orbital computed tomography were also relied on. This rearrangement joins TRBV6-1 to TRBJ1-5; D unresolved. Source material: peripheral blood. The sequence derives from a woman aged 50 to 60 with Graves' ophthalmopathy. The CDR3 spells CASRSPTRGQPQHF. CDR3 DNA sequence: TGTGCCAGCAGATCTCCGACGCGAGGACAGCCCCAGCATTTT.